Listed below are T cell receptor beta chains from one sample, sequenced in a study of blood T cell repertoires in COVID-19. Clones were sequenced by immunoSEQ multiplex PCR, and TCRdb holds only the in-frame ones, with some missing. The sample shows about 200,000 clones, more than 85% of them seen only once. Specimen: PBMCs or T cells enriched from blood (not recorded which). These receptors all come from a middle-aged woman in a cohort exposed to, infected with or recovered from COVID-19 (not recorded which). The CDR3 runs from the conserved cysteine through the conserved F or W. A D gene is named only where the DNA matches it firmly. The listing skips clone size in some rows; elsewhere it reads once, few, many or a size class.

V gene: TRBV18; clone size: .; D gene: .; J gene: TRBJ2-2; CDR3 DNA: TGTGCCAGCTCACTATGGGCCCAAAACACCGGGGAGCTGTTTTTT; CDR3 protein: CASSLWAQNTGELFF
V gene: TRBV10-2; clone size: .; D gene: TRBD2; J gene: TRBJ2-7; CDR3 DNA: TGCGCCATCGCCCTAGCGGGAGGGCCCGAAGAGCAGTACTTC; CDR3 protein: CAIALAGGPEEQYF
V gene: TRBV9; clone size: .; D gene: TRBD1; J gene: TRBJ2-1; CDR3 DNA: TGTGCCAGCAGCGTAGCCGGCCAGGGGGCGTTCGGTGAGCAGTTCTTC; CDR3 protein: CASSVAGQGAFGEQFF
V gene: TRBV6-5; clone size: once; D gene: TRBD1; J gene: TRBJ2-7; CDR3 DNA: TGTGCCAGCAGACTCGGACAGGGGGTATACGAGCAGTACTTC; CDR3 protein: CASRLGQGVYEQYF
V gene: TRBV11-2; clone size: .; D gene: TRBD1; J gene: TRBJ1-1; CDR3 DNA: TGTGCCAGCAGCTTATGGACCGGGACAGCGAACACTGAAGCTTTCTTT; CDR3 protein: CASSLWTGTANTEAFF
V gene: TRBV6-5; clone size: once; D gene: .; J gene: TRBJ1-1; CDR3 DNA: TGTGCCAGCAAAACCCTGGGGAGGACTGAAGCTTTCTTT; CDR3 protein: CASKTLGRTEAFF
V gene: TRBV5-5; clone size: .; D gene: .; J gene: TRBJ1-5; CDR3 DNA: TGTGCCAGCAGCCCGAGAAGCGGGCAGTCCAATCAGCCCCAGCATTTT; CDR3 protein: CASSPRSGQSNQPQHF
V gene: TRBV5-1; clone size: .; D gene: .; J gene: TRBJ1-1; CDR3 DNA: TGCGCCAGCAGCAATACAGGCGCCTTGAACACTGAAGCTTTCTTT; CDR3 protein: CASSNTGALNTEAFF
V gene: TRBV11-2; clone size: .; D gene: .; J gene: TRBJ2-1; CDR3 DNA: TGTGCCAGCAGCTTAGGTCCGATGGGGCGTACCAATGAGCAGTTCTTC; CDR3 protein: CASSLGPMGRTNEQFF
V gene: TRBV13; clone size: .; D gene: TRBD1; J gene: TRBJ1-2; CDR3 DNA: TGTGCCAGCAGCTACGGGGGACAGGGAAACTATGGCTACACCTTC; CDR3 protein: CASSYGGQGNYGYTF
V gene: TRBV7-9; clone size: .; D gene: .; J gene: TRBJ2-1; CDR3 DNA: TGTGCCAGCAGCTTAATTGGGGCCCCGGCTTGGAATGAGCAGTTCTTC; CDR3 protein: CASSLIGAPAWNEQFF
V gene: TRBV24-1; clone size: .; D gene: TRBD1; J gene: TRBJ2-5; CDR3 DNA: TGTGCCACCAGTGATTTGCAAATCGGGACAGTAGGCGAGACCCAGTACTTC; CDR3 protein: CATSDLQIGTVGETQYF
V gene: TRBV27; clone size: .; D gene: .; J gene: TRBJ1-6; CDR3 DNA: TGTGCCAGCAACCCCAACAGCCATAATTCACCCCTCCACTTT; CDR3 protein: CASNPNSHNSPLHF
V gene: TRBV19; clone size: once; D gene: TRBD1; J gene: TRBJ1-5; CDR3 DNA: TGTGCCAGTAGTACGCCACCCCGGGACAGAAATCAGCCCCAGCATTTT; CDR3 protein: CASSTPPRDRNQPQHF
V gene: TRBV2; clone size: .; D gene: .; J gene: TRBJ1-2; CDR3 DNA: TGTGCCAGCACTGCACAGATCAACTATGGCTACACCTTC; CDR3 protein: CASTAQINYGYTF
V gene: TRBV24-1; clone size: .; D gene: TRBD2; J gene: TRBJ2-1; CDR3 DNA: TGTGCCACCAGTGATTTTGGCGGGAGGGTGGATGAGCAGTTCTTC; CDR3 protein: CATSDFGGRVDEQFF
V gene: TRBV5-1; clone size: .; D gene: TRBD1; J gene: TRBJ2-7; CDR3 DNA: TGCGCCAGCAGCCCCCGGGACAGTCGGACCTACGAGCAGTACTTC; CDR3 protein: CASSPRDSRTYEQYF
V gene: TRBV4-1; clone size: .; D gene: TRBD2; J gene: TRBJ2-2; CDR3 DNA: TGCGCCAGCAGCGGGACTAGCGACAACACCGGGGAGCTGTTTTTT; CDR3 protein: CASSGTSDNTGELFF
V gene: TRBV5-6; clone size: .; D gene: .; J gene: TRBJ1-5; CDR3 DNA: TGTGCCAGCAAGCGGTTCGGCAATCAGCCCCAGCATTTT; CDR3 protein: CASKRFGNQPQHF
V gene: TRBV7-9; clone size: .; D gene: TRBD1; J gene: TRBJ2-5; CDR3 DNA: TGTGCCAGCAGCCCGAGGGACAGACGCCAAGAGACCCAGTACTTC; CDR3 protein: CASSPRDRRQETQYF
V gene: TRBV11-2; clone size: .; D gene: .; J gene: TRBJ2-1; CDR3 DNA: TGTGCCAGCAGCGAGCCGGGACACGCTTTCTTC; CDR3 protein: CASSEPGHAFF
V gene: TRBV27; clone size: .; D gene: TRBD1; J gene: TRBJ1-1; CDR3 DNA: TGTGCCAGCAGTGTATCGGGACAGGATTTCACTGAAGCTTTCTTT; CDR3 protein: CASSVSGQDFTEAFF
V gene: TRBV14; clone size: .; D gene: TRBD1; J gene: TRBJ1-2; CDR3 DNA: TGTGCCAGCAGCCAAGATCGGAGGGGGGACAGATTTTATGGCTACACCTTC; CDR3 protein: CASSQDRRGDRFYGYTF
V gene: TRBV2; clone size: .; D gene: .; J gene: TRBJ1-5; CDR3 DNA: TGTGCCAGCAGGCGGCGGGGGGACGGCGGCAATCAGCCCCAGCATTTT; CDR3 protein: CASRRRGDGGNQPQHF
V gene: TRBV4-3; clone size: .; D gene: .; J gene: TRBJ2-7; CDR3 DNA: TGCGCCAGCAGCCAAGGTTCGGGCTACGAGCAGTACTTC; CDR3 protein: CASSQGSGYEQYF
V gene: TRBV28; clone size: few; D gene: TRBD1; J gene: TRBJ1-5; CDR3 DNA: TGTGCCAGCAGACTAATGCGGGACAGTGTTCTTGCTCAGCCCCAGCATTTT; CDR3 protein: CASRLMRDSVLAQPQHF
V gene: TRBV27; clone size: .; D gene: TRBD1; J gene: TRBJ1-5; CDR3 DNA: TGTGCCAGCAGGCGCCGGACAGGGAAGAATCAGCCCCAGCATTTT; CDR3 protein: CASRRRTGKNQPQHF
V gene: TRBV5-1; clone size: .; D gene: .; J gene: TRBJ2-6; CDR3 DNA: TGCGCCAGCTCCTCAGGGGAGAGGCCCGGGGCCAACGTCCTGACTTTC; CDR3 protein: CASSSGERPGANVLTF
V gene: TRBV5-5; clone size: .; D gene: .; J gene: TRBJ1-4; CDR3 DNA: TGTGCCAGCAGCTTGGGTAGGGGTTCTAATGAAAAACTGTTTTTT; CDR3 protein: CASSLGRGSNEKLFF
V gene: TRBV5-6; clone size: .; D gene: TRBD1; J gene: TRBJ2-5; CDR3 DNA: TGTGCCAGCAGCTTGGAGCAGGGGGCCCAAGAGACCCAGTACTTC; CDR3 protein: CASSLEQGAQETQYF
V gene: TRBV18; clone size: .; D gene: TRBD1; J gene: TRBJ1-5; CDR3 DNA: TGTGCCAGCTCATTCGACAGGGACAGCAATCAGCCCCAGCATTTT; CDR3 protein: CASSFDRDSNQPQHF
V gene: TRBV10-3; clone size: .; D gene: .; J gene: TRBJ1-3; CDR3 DNA: TGTGCCATCAGTGAGGGAGTAAACTCTGGAAACACCATATATTTT; CDR3 protein: CAISEGVNSGNTIYF
V gene: TRBV20-1; clone size: .; D gene: .; J gene: TRBJ1-2; CDR3 DNA: TGCAGTGCTAGACAGGGTGATGGCTACACCTTC; CDR3 protein: CSARQGDGYTF
V gene: TRBV6-5; clone size: .; D gene: .; J gene: TRBJ1-1; CDR3 DNA: TGTGCCAGCAGTTTCGGGAATGAAGCTTTCTTT; CDR3 protein: CASSFGNEAFF
V gene: TRBV29-1; clone size: .; D gene: TRBD2; J gene: TRBJ2-2; CDR3 DNA: TGCAGCGTTCCGGGGGAGGGCACCGGGGAGCTGTTTTTT; CDR3 protein: CSVPGEGTGELFF
V gene: TRBV4-1; clone size: .; D gene: .; J gene: TRBJ1-5; CDR3 DNA: TGCGCCAGCAGCCATACAGGTTGGAGCAATCAGCCCCAGCATTTT; CDR3 protein: CASSHTGWSNQPQHF
V gene: TRBV28; clone size: few; D gene: TRBD1; J gene: TRBJ1-5; CDR3 DNA: TGTGCCAGCAGTTTCCCGACCCGGGACAGGGGGAGTCAGCCCCAGCATTTT; CDR3 protein: CASSFPTRDRGSQPQHF
V gene: TRBV27; clone size: .; D gene: TRBD1; J gene: TRBJ2-2; CDR3 DNA: TGTGCCAGCAGTTTATCGAAGGGGGCGGTCACCGGGGAGCTGTTTTTT; CDR3 protein: CASSLSKGAVTGELFF